This T cell receptor beta chain came from a study of blood T cell repertoires in COVID-19. Looking at the study overall: Researchers got acute and convalescent COVID-19 samples from the United States, Italy and Spain. Sources were T cells, B-cell-depleted T cells, or PBMCs; the material itself was cDNA or gDNA.

V lost 8 bases and J 5 bases, leaving 18 bases between the germline ends. Germline CDR1 is MNHEY and CDR2 is SVGAGI. The length of the CDR3 is 14 residues. Authors' methods: For nucleated cells, counts were estimated from reference gene primer amplification. Some clones are missing from TCRdb's copy, which holds only in-frame ones; the method was immunoSEQ multiplex PCR. V and J calls and clone size are those listed in that table; D and trimming were worked out from the DNA. The top ten clones hold 3.1% of a sample with more than 95,000 clones, about 90% of them seen once. The rearrangement joins TRBV6-5 to TRBJ2-5; D remains ambiguous. Sequencing was carried out using peripheral blood. This receptor was obtained from a man aged 50-60 years in a cohort sampled during active COVID-19. CDR3: CASGTDPLGETQYF. The CDR3 DNA reads as TGTGCCAGCGGAACAGACCCGTTGGGTGAGACCCAGTACTTC.